The 10 T cell receptor beta chains in this list originate from one sample, sequenced in a study of T cells in Graves' hyperthyroidism and ophthalmopathy. TCR beta CDR3 regions were amplified from RNA. The TCR CDR3 first-round RT-PCR relied on the HTBI primer set. TCRdb re-derived calls from the multiplex PCR reads in MiXCR, one entry per CDR3 protein. The sample holds about 290,000 distinct CDR3 sequences, around 13% seen once. The sample comprised blood. The receptors were sampled from a woman aged 40 to 49 with Graves' hyperthyroidism.

This clonotype has a count of ten or more. The chain carries TRBV3-1 and TRBJ2-2, with no clear D. The CDR3 is made up of 11 amino acids. Between the trimmed V and J ends, which lost 10 bases and 6 bases, there was a span of 9 bases. The germline V gene has CDR1 LGHDT and CDR2 YNNKEL (reference sequence). As DNA, the CDR3 is TGTGCCACCCACGGTCCCGGGGAGCTGTTTTTT. This codes for CATHGPGELFF. The variable domain in full, completed from reference TRBV3-1 and TRBJ2-2, reads DTAVSQTPKYLVTQMGNDKSIKCEQNLGHDTMYWYKQDSKKFLKIMFSYNNKELIINETVPNRFSPKSPDKAHLNLHINSLELGDSAVYFCATHGPGELFFGEGSRLTVL.

There are many counts of this clonotype. The chain uses TRBV3-1 and TRBJ2-7, with a tentative D call TRBD2 (5 bases). This CDR3 comprises 12 residues. Trimming stripped 1 base from V and 8 bases from J, with 9 bases between. CDR1 and CDR2 (germline): LGHDT, YNNKEL (reference sequence). CDR3 in amino acids: CASSQAEDQQYF. The CDR3 bases are TGTGCCAGCAGCCAAGCGGAGGATCAGCAGTACTTC.

This clonotype has a single count. The chain is built from TRBV4-2 and TRBJ1-4, with 7 bases matching TRBD1. The CDR3 extends over 15 amino acids. Germline V gives CDR1 LGHNA, CDR2 YNFKEQ. V lost 4 bases and J lost 3; bases outside the gene matches: 5. The CDR3 reads CASSPLGTANEKLFF. In DNA, the CDR3 is TGTGCCAGCAGCCCCCTCGGGACAGCTAATGAAAAACTGTTTTTT.

This clonotype was observed many times. The chain couples TRBV19 to TRBJ2-5; D might be TRBD1 or TRBD2, each matching 5 bases. This CDR3 spans 12 amino acids. Germline CDR1 is LNHDA and CDR2 is SQIVND (reference sequence). Trimming cost V 6 bases and J 5 bases, with 10 bases left between them. CDR3: CASRSGTETQYF. The CDR3 nucleotides read TGTGCCAGTAGGTCGGGGACGGAGACCCAGTACTTC.

This clonotype was counted a few times. The chain uses TRBV4-1 and TRBJ2-1; 7 bases map to TRBD1. This CDR3 has 18 amino acids. V lost 0 bases to trimming and J lost 0 bases; unmatched junction nucleotides: 8. Germline V gene lookup returns CDR1 MGHRA and CDR2 YSYEKL. The chain's CDR3 is CASSQDLGQASSYNEQFF. Written as DNA, the CDR3 is TGCGCCAGCAGCCAAGATTTAGGACAGGCCAGCTCCTACAATGAGCAGTTCTTC.

The V and J genes are TRBV19 and TRBJ2-1; D could derive from TRBD1 or TRBD2 (6 bases each). Trimming removed 4 bases at V and 4 bases at J, with 11 bases between. The CDR3 length is 14 residues. Looked up from germline, CDR1 is LNHDA and CDR2 is SQIVND (reference sequence). CDR3 loop: CASSKGGAYNEQFF. The DNA of the CDR3 is TGTGCCAGTAGTAAGGGGGGAGCTTACAATGAGCAGTTCTTC.

The chain recombines TRBV7-9 with TRBJ2-1, with D tentatively TRBD2 (6 bases). Germline V gives CDR1 SEHNR, CDR2 FQNEAQ (reference sequence). The CDR3 runs to 16 residues. Trimming stripped 4 bases from V and 7 bases from J, with 20 bases between. In nucleotides, the CDR3 is TGTGCCAGCAGCTCCGAGGGGTTTTCGGCGGGGAATGAGCAGTTCTTC. Its protein product is CASSSEGFSAGNEQFF.

This clonotype was counted at least ten times. J is TRBJ2-5 and V is TRBV28; tentatively, D is TRBD1 (7 bases). This CDR3 comprises 15 residues. Germline values: CDR1 MDHEN, CDR2 SYDVKM. Trimming left V 3 bases short and J 5 bases short, with 16 bases between. In DNA form, the CDR3 reads TGTGCCAGCAGTTTCACGCAGGGGGGTGTGGAGACCCAGTACTTC. It yields the protein CASSFTQGGVETQYF. Drawing the rest from reference TRBV28 and TRBJ2-5, the complete variable domain is DVKVTQSSRYLVKRTGEKVFLECVQDMDHENMFWYRQDPGLGLRLIYFSYDVKMKEKGDIPEGYSVSREKKERFSLILESASTNQTSMYLCASSFTQGGVETQYFGPGTRLLVL.

This clonotype was seen at least ten times. This sequence joins TRBV11-3 and TRBJ1-6; D uncertain. Germline-derived CDR1 and CDR2 are SGHNT and YENEEA. This CDR3 has 13 residues. Trimming removed 6 bases from V and 6 bases from J, with 9 bases in between. The DNA for the CDR3 is TGTGCCAGCAGACCACGGGGTAATTCACCCCTCCACTTT. The encoded protein is CASRPRGNSPLHF.

This clonotype was detected only a few times. This chain joins TRBV5-1 and TRBJ2-3, with D maybe TRBD1 (5 bases). From germline, CDR1 is SGHRS and CDR2 YFSETQ. Trimming left V 4 bases short and J 4 bases short, with 16 bases between. The length of the CDR3 is 15 residues. In DNA, the CDR3 is TGCGCCAGCAGCACGCAAGGGGCAGGGCCAGATACGCAGTATTTT. It encodes CASSTQGAGPDTQYF.